This T cell receptor (beta chain) derives from a study of CD8 T cells in Susac syndrome. Study conclusions and caveats: Sixteen Susac-specific public clones were found in total CD8+ repertoires and 4 to 6 in CD8+ TEMRA repertoires.

As to this clonotype: The antigen is unknown.

RNA was extracted with the RNeasy kit, and a quantity of 0.5 to 1 ug was reverse transcribed using random hexamers. A multiplex approach, immunoSEQ multiplex PCR, amplified TCR beta CDR3 across 54 Vbeta and 13 Jbeta. TCRdb reanalysed the immunoSEQ multiplex PCR reads using MiXCR and keeps one entry per CDR3 protein. Here the sample spans under 90,000 distinct CDR3 sequences, approximately 95% being singletons. Bulk CD8+ and CD4+ cells came from magnetic negative isolation; CD8+ TEMRA by FACS. The specimen was CD8+ T cells from PBMCs. This clonotype was obtained from a human donor with Susac syndrome.

The CDR3 region is CAWTVGDGYTF. CDR3 nucleotide sequence: TGTGCCTGGACAGTAGGGGATGGCTACACCTTC. The J gene is TRBJ1-2, the V gene TRBV30, with D possibly matching TRBD1 (5 bases). The CDR3 has 11 amino acids. Germline V lookup: CDR1 GTSNPN, CDR2 SVGIG (reference sequence). V was pared by 4 bases and J by 6 bases, with 9 bases between.